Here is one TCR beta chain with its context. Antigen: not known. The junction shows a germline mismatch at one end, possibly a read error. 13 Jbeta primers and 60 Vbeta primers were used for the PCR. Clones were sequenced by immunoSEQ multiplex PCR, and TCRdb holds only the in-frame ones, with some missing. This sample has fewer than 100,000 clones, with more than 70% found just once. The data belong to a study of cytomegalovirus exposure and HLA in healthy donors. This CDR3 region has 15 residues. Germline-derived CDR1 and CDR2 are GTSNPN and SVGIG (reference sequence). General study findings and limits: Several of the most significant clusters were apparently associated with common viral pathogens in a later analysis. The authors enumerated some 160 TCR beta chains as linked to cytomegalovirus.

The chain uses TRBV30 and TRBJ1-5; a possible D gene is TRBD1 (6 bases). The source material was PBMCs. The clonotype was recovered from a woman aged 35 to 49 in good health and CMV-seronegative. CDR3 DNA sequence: TGTGCCTGGAGTGTACTTGGGGGGGCGGGTCAGCCCCAGAATTTT. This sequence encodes CAWSVLGGAGQPQNF.